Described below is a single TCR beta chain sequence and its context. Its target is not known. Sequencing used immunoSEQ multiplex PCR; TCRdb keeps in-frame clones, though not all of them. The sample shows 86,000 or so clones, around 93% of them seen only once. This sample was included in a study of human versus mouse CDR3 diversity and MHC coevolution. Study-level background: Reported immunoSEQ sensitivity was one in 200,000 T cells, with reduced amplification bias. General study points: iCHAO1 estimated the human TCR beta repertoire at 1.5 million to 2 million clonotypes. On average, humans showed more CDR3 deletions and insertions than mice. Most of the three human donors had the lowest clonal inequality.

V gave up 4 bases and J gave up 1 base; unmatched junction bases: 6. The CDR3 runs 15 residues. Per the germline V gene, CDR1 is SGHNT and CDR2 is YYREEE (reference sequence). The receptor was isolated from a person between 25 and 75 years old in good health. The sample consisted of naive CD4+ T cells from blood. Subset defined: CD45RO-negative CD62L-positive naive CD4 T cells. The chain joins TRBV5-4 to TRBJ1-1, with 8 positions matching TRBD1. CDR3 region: CASSRTGRRNTEAFF. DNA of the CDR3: TGTGCCAGCAGCCGGACAGGGCGAAGGAACACTGAAGCTTTCTTT.